This T cell receptor beta chain was identified during a study of T cell responses to AZD1222 COVID-19 vaccine. Study-wide points: Spike-specific TCR breadth and depth were elevated following two AZD1222 doses. In a largely white British group with more females than males, clonal diversity was possibly underestimated.

With regard to this clone: What it binds is not known.

V was shortened by 3 bases and J by 4 bases, with 6 bases between the two germline ends. This CDR3 contains 12 residues. Germline values: CDR1 KGHDR, CDR2 SFDVKD. Libraries were prepared by immunoSEQ multiplex PCR; TCRdb keeps only in-frame clonotypes and omits some of them. The sample includes about 140,000 clones, about 90% of them seen just once. V is TRBV24-1 and J is TRBJ2-7, with D hard to call. The receptor was isolated from an adult who received the MenACWY meningococcal vaccine as a control. Sample: peripheral blood, taken 28 days after the second dose of the MenACWY control vaccine. CDR3 coding DNA: TGTGCCACCAGTGATCCCTCGTACGAGCAGTACTTC. Translation: CATSDPSYEQYF.